Sequencing of this T cell receptor beta chain was carried out in a study of T cells in localized non-small cell lung cancer. Notes on the study in general: There was an association of higher blood T cell density with longer overall survival. Adjacent lung was found to contain a median approximately 50 of the top 100 tumor clones. Uninvolved adjacent lung had the highest recorded T cell clonality, with tumor below it.

The method was immunoSEQ multiplex PCR; TCRdb's version includes in-frame clones alone and lacks a portion of them. Of some 22,000 clones listed, 80% to 85% are singletons. Points on this clone: Its target is not known.

Germline V lookup: CDR1 SQVTM, CDR2 ANQGSEA. After removal of 0 bases from V and 8 bases from J, the junction contained 7 bases not matched to a gene. CDR3 size: 15 residues. The sequences come from PBMCs, collected before any cancer treatment. This TCR came from a man between 40 and 75 years old with stage II lung adenocarcinoma. The chain couples TRBV29-1 to TRBJ2-1; 10 bases line up with TRBD1. This CDR3 reads CSVEDRDRGLYEQFF. The CDR3, as DNA: TGCAGCGTTGAAGATCGGGACAGGGGACTGTATGAGCAGTTCTTC.